Detailed here is one T cell receptor beta chain. The target of this receptor is not known. No base-level quality is on record; no much larger clone is a single base apart. In the paper's terms, the time point label means: 20 to 30 months on ibrutinib. For TCR beta library preparation, approximately 2 micrograms of genomic DNA was extracted from cryopreserved PBMCs. Longitudinal blood samples from CLL patients on ibrutinib monotherapy were analyzed using high-throughput TCR beta sequencing. The patients were enrolled in a single-center, open-label phase 2 trial of ibrutinib monotherapy. This record belongs to a study of cytotoxic CD8 clonotypes in ibrutinib-treated CLL listed by TCRdb under 2021. For context, the study as a whole: The cohort had around twelve relapsed/refractory and 15 treatment-naive patients; under 18 were IGHV unmutated. Responses were partial in roughly 24 patients and complete in 2; after median approximately 69 months follow-up, about 14 stayed in remission and approximately twelve progressed. Patients were still on ibrutinib when every remission and progressive disease sample was collected. Cryopreserved peripheral blood mononuclear cells were collected before treatment, at response, and at either disease progression or sustained remission. On average, each sample yielded 270,000 or so productive templates and around 100,000 productive rearrangements. Longitudinal samples were available for about 30% of the 86 trial participants. The response samples were drawn at a median of approximately 11 months into treatment, with a range of about 6 to 40 months.

The goal of deep resolution MiSeq sequencing was a depth between 1 in 1 million and 1 in 200,000 T cells, and coverage averaged 10x per clonotype. TCR beta libraries were generated with the immunoSEQ hsTCRB Kit. Under the source paper's analysis protocol: ImmunoSEQ Data Assistant and ImmunoSEQ Analyzer were used for data analysis, and V, D and J genes were assigned according to IMGT definitions. Clonality, with values ranging from 0 to 1, was calculated as one minus the normalized Shannon entropy of productive rearrangement frequencies. Only overrepresented clonotypes making up at least 0.05% of the repertoire of each patient were included in the public clonotype analysis. Repertoires from some twelve age-matched healthy donors in immuneACCESS were used as clonality controls. The table was pulled from immuneACCESS by TCRdb, which kept in-frame rearrangements only. Such tables lose some clones; where checked, under half of the loss comes from unresolved V genes, and the rest has no known cause. That table gives V, J and clone size, and the DNA gave D and trimming. This sample comprises approximately 97,000 clones, approximately 77% of them detected only once. The ten largest clones capture around 23% of the sample.

Overall results and qualifications from the work: Sampling times were not matched between sustained-remission and progressing patients, and lymph node repertoires were not studied. Baseline clonality was found to be higher than that of age-matched healthy donors and was strongly correlated with circulating CD8+ T-cell counts. Public clonotypes were found to be uncommon and were observed to contract or remain stable during treatment; the increase in clonality was shown to reflect expansion of private clonotypes at ibrutinib response. Clonality increased at ibrutinib response, stayed stable in sustained remission, and fell back toward baseline at progression.

The clonotype originates from a human donor with chronic lymphocytic leukemia. Specimen: PBMCs, collected after 24 months of ibrutinib treatment.

The DNA sequence follows: TGCGCCAGCAGCGTCCGGGGCGGGAGTTCCTACGAGCAGTACTTC. This encodes CASSVRGGSSYEQYF. The chain employs TRBV5-1 and TRBJ2-7; the central 7 bases match TRBD2. Relative to germline, V is missing 4 bases and J is missing 1 base, with 8 bases of the junction outside any gene match. The CDR3 numbers 15 residues from cysteine through phenylalanine. This entry keeps only the CDR3 DNA: 45 bases, framed from base 1. According to the germline V gene, CDR1 reads SGHRS and CDR2 reads YFSETQ.